The T cell receptor beta chain described here comes from a study of massively parallel sequencing of T cell beta chains (dated by TCRdb to the late 2000s). A note on the overall study: Human TCR beta CDR3 diversity in peripheral blood was profiled using 5'-RACE, Illumina short-read sequencing and a dedicated short-read assembly strategy.

Results the study describes overall, beyond this receptor: Only roughly 23,000 (around 70%) of the clonotypes could be assigned a unique TRBV gene. Subsampling showed clonotype counts rising linearly with read number, indicating sequencing depth was far from saturation. The reported gene usage frequencies may have been skewed by preferential PCR amplification of some TRBV and TRBJ sequences. Within the roughly 30,000 distinct clonotypes, single-copy clonotypes accounted for roughly 70% of clonotypes but just about 17% of assemblies. Because the RNA was pooled from many donors, the results reflect population-average clonotype abundance rather than any individual repertoire. Usage of TRBV genes spanned from under 0.013% for TRBV17 up to 24.6% for TRBV20-1, while TRBJ usage spanned from around 1.5% for TRBJ2-6 up to about 17% for TRBJ2-1. CDR3 beta lengths ranging from 21 to 81 nucleotides were observed, with a peak at 45 nucleotides. Most clonotypes (about two thirds of the roughly 35,000) were supported by a single sequence read, which could in principle inflate apparent diversity.

The donor pool was composed of 380 males and 150 to 200 females, all aged roughly 18 to 40 years. From 150 to 200 liters of pooled peripheral blood, peripheral leukocyte polyA+ RNA was isolated. The starting material was a commercial mRNA preparation from normal human peripheral blood leukocytes pooled from roughly 500 individuals. This clonotype appeared a few times. It lacks a known antigen. Within one base of it there is no much larger clone, and no base qualities were kept. Instrument used: Illumina Genome Analyzer II. After two rounds of nested PCR using TRBC1/TRBC2-specific primers, a RACE product of roughly 520 bp was obtained and then gel-purified. To give RACE a 5' anchor, first-strand cDNA synthesis used a TRBC-specific primer together with a template-switching oligonucleotide. Since the RACE amplicon was too long to sequence directly with short reads, the amplicon was concatemerized by ligation and then sheared by sonication. PAGE was used to isolate a size fraction of 100 to 300 bp, and that fraction then underwent shotgun sequencing on the Illumina platform. In separate sequencing runs on an Illumina GAII, 18.8 million 36-nt reads and 21.7 million 50-nt single-end reads were generated. From the authors' description of their analysis: Assembly of the roughly 40 million pooled reads was done with iSSAKE, using the parameters -m 15, -o 2 and -r 0.7. Seeds for the de novo CDR3 beta assemblies came from reads aligning to the ends of Ensembl TRBV gene predictions that carried unmatched junctional bases. Clonotype abundance was estimated from the number of matching assembled contigs rather than from raw read depth. Of the assembled clonotypes, roughly 2,100 (approximately 5.9%) were found to have in-frame stop codons and were removed, so that 33,664 productive clonotypes were retained. Sanger sequencing of cloned RACE products gave about 290 unique TCR sequences, and 69% of them were also found in the Illumina assembly. The public reads were reprocessed in TCRdb via fastp at Q25 and MiXCR, keeping in-frame beta chains. Merged by CDR3 protein, the rows form single entries marked with the most common genes and DNA. The V and J calls shown here were made by TCRdb, not taken from the authors' results. For this sample there are around 4,300 distinct CDR3 sequences; 38% appear just once. The top ten clonotypes cover about 3% of the sample.

At the junction V is shortened by 0 bases and J by 8 bases, with 7 bases in between. CDR1 LGHNA and CDR2 YNFKEQ are derived from the germline V gene. The CDR3 sequence holds 12 residues, the cysteine and phenylalanine included. Only the CDR3 DNA stays, 36 bases, in frame from base 1. The chain couples TRBV4-2 to TRBJ1-2, with the D gene not confidently named. This TCR was sampled from a pool of human donors in good health; the sample was commercial RNA pooled from many donors. Material for sequencing was commercial RNA from peripheral blood pooled from many donors. The CDR3: CASSQDPAGYTF. The DNA is as follows: TGTGCCAGCAGCCAAGATCCCGCCGGCTACACCTTC.